This TCR beta chain was documented in a study of beta chain features in type 1 diabetes. As for the study in general: Cell yields, gender and age were similar in healthy donors and patients. Study-level findings and limits: A potential PCR bias toward shorter templates would be equal in patient and control samples.

This clone was counted at least ten times. The antigen is unknown. The V segment lost 2 bases and the J segment 6 bases; nucleotides outside the gene matches: 11. The CDR3 is made up of 16 amino acids. Germline CDR1 and CDR2: SGHTA and FQGNSA. Since all of the isolated RNA was reverse transcribed, expressed TCRB transcripts were what got sequenced. Profiling relied on immunoSEQ multiplex PCR, and the TCRdb table lists in-frame clones only, not all of them. The sample yields around 290,000 clones, under 8.5% seen once. A CD45RO/CCR7/CD25/CD127/CD95/CD27 panel sorted naive, central memory, regulatory and stem cell-like memory CD4+ cells.

The V call is TRBV7-2, the J call TRBJ2-5; 8 nucleotides agree with TRBD1. This sequence was found in a woman under 30 in good health. The sample consisted of central memory CD4+ T cells from blood. CDR3 region: CASSLYGSGGAKTQYF. The CDR3 DNA reads as TGTGCCAGCAGCTTATATGGATCAGGGGGCGCGAAGACCCAGTACTTC.